Presented here are 7 T cell receptor beta chains from one specimen sequenced in a study of cytomegalovirus exposure and HLA in healthy donors. 13 Jbeta primers and 60 Vbeta primers were used for the PCR. Using immunoSEQ multiplex PCR, the repertoire was profiled, and TCRdb retains in-frame clones only, with some absent. Seen here are more than 150,000 clones, roughly 82% observed once, and the top ten hold 1.5%. The sequencing sample was made of PBMCs. All receptors come from a man between 40 and 49 years old in good health and CMV-seronegative.

The chain has TRBV7-6 and TRBJ1-2; TRBD1 agrees at 9 bases. Germline V lookup: CDR1 SGHVS, CDR2 FNYEAQ. The CDR3 runs 16 residues. The J segment lost 4 bases and the V segment lost 0 bases, leaving 6 bases of the junction unmatched. The CDR3 is CASSLATGGLFYGYTF. The CDR3 DNA reads as TGTGCCAGCAGCTTAGCGACAGGGGGGCTCTTCTATGGCTACACCTTC.

This chain links TRBV5-8 with TRBJ2-5; 8 nucleotides line up with TRBD1. Germline V gene data show CDR1 as SGHTS and CDR2 as YDEGEE. V lost 5 bases and J lost 7; bases outside the gene matches: 13. This CDR3 comprises 15 residues. CDR3 loop: CASRRQGRNLGTQYF. The CDR3 nucleotides read TGTGCCAGCAGACGACAGGGGCGGAATCTAGGGACCCAGTACTTC.

The chain recombines TRBV28 with TRBJ2-5, with 8 bases identical to TRBD2. The V segment lost 8 bases and the J segment 5 bases; nucleotides outside the gene matches: 7. Germline CDR1 and CDR2: MDHEN and SYDVKM. The CDR3 consists of 13 residues. DNA of the CDR3: TGTGCCAGCCGTCGGGGGGGAGTGGAGACCCAGTACTTC. Translated, it gives CASRRGGVETQYF.

The genes are TRBV5-1 and TRBJ1-1; D perhaps matches TRBD1 (6 bases). In germline, CDR1 is SGHRS, CDR2 YFSETQ. With 0 bases removed from V and 1 base from J, the gap between germline ends came to 13 bases. The length of the CDR3 is 16 residues. CDR3 residues: CASSLEGGGRNTEAFF. The CDR3 nucleotides read TGCGCCAGCAGCTTGGAGGGAGGGGGACGGAACACTGAAGCTTTCTTT.

The V gene is TRBV18, the J gene TRBJ1-1; D unresolved. Germline V lookup: CDR1 KGHSH, CDR2 LQKENI. Trimming removed 2 bases from V and 4 bases from J, with 8 bases in between. The CDR3 is made up of 13 amino acids. CDR3 protein: CASSPGLLTEAFF. CDR3 sequence (DNA): TGTGCCAGCTCACCAGGACTTCTCACTGAAGCTTTCTTT.

This clone appeared once. This chain links TRBV5-1 with TRBJ1-1, with 9 positions matching TRBD1. The CDR3 has 17 residues. Germline CDR1 reads SGHRS; CDR2 reads YFSETQ. The J segment lost 4 bases and the V segment lost 6 bases, leaving 16 bases of the junction unmatched. The CDR3 DNA is TGCGCCAGCACCATAAAACCGGGACAGGGCGGGGGCACTGAAGCTTTCTTT. It encodes CASTIKPGQGGGTEAFF.

This rearrangement joins TRBV4-2 to TRBJ1-2; D gene ambiguous. V was cut by 0 bases and J by 2 bases, with 10 bases left in between. The CDR3 is 15 residues long. Germline-derived CDR1 and CDR2 are LGHNA and YNFKEQ. CDR3 amino acids: CASSQDTGMNYGYTF. Written as DNA, the CDR3 is TGTGCCAGCAGCCAAGACACGGGGATGAACTATGGCTACACCTTC.